A single sample is the source of the 17 T cell receptor beta chains below, sequenced in a study of Ad26.COV2.S vaccination and SARS-CoV-2 variants. The table came from immunoSEQ multiplex PCR; TCRdb's copy has only in-frame clones and leaves some out. The table records approximately 360,000 clones, about four fifths of them present only once. Noted treatment: over 15 received Ad26.COV2.S at low or high dose, single or two shots; about 5 received placebo; per-sample allocation not given. Following the first vaccine or placebo injection, samples were taken on day 63. The sequences come from peripheral blood, collected in a trial of Ad26.COV2.S vaccine versus placebo. Source of these receptors: a person between 18 and 65 years old who received the Ad26.COV2.S COVID-19 vaccine or a placebo.

This rearrangement joins TRBV25-1 to TRBJ1-4; TRBD1 is a possible D gene (5 bases). V lost 8 bases and J lost 8, with 15 bases in between. Germline-derived CDR1 and CDR2 are MGHDK and SYGVNS. There are 13 residues in the CDR3. Here the CDR3 DNA reads TGTGCCAGCCCTGGGGGGGAAGGCGAAAAACTGTTTTTT. Encoded protein: CASPGGEGEKLFF.

This rearrangement joins TRBV5-1 to TRBJ2-1, with D tentatively TRBD1 or TRBD2 (5 bases each). CDR3 length equals 18 residues. Trimming stripped 6 bases from V and 3 bases from J, with 25 bases between. Germline loops: CDR1 SGHRS, CDR2 YFSETQ. CDR3 protein: CASTMGSALGENYNEQFF. In nucleotides, the CDR3 is TGCGCCAGCACCATGGGGTCCGCTTTAGGGGAGAACTACAATGAGCAGTTCTTC. Using reference TRBV5-1 and TRBJ2-1 for the parts outside the CDR3, the full variable domain is KAGVTQTPRYLIKTRGQQVTLSCSPISGHRSVSWYQQTPGQGLQFLFEYFSETQRNKGNFPGRFSGRQFSNSRSEMNVSTLELGDSALYLCASTMGSALGENYNEQFFGPGTRLTVL.

The chain has TRBV5-1 and TRBJ2-1; D is possibly TRBD1 or TRBD2 (5 bases each). V was pared by 0 bases and J by 8 bases, with 15 bases between. This CDR3 comprises 15 residues. CDR1 SGHRS and CDR2 YFSETQ come from the germline V gene. The CDR3 is CASSLGRVVGDEQFF. The CDR3 DNA reads TGCGCCAGCAGCTTGGGACGAGTCGTGGGGGATGAGCAGTTCTTC.

This clone has just a few counts. CDR3 sequence reads: CASSYRVSYEQYF. The CDR3 DNA reads as TGTGCCAGCAGTTACCGGGTAAGCTACGAGCAGTACTTC. J is TRBJ2-7 and V is TRBV6-6; D is ambiguous. Germline loops: CDR1 MNHNY, CDR2 SVGAGI (reference sequence). CDR3 length equals 13 residues. Trimming removed 2 bases at V and 3 bases at J, with 8 bases between.

The rearrangement joins TRBV6-1 to TRBJ1-2; 8 positions agree with TRBD1. V shed 1 base and J 4 bases; nucleotides not matched to a gene: 5. Per the germline V gene, CDR1 is MNHNS and CDR2 is SASEGT. The CDR3 totals 15 residues. CDR3 DNA sequence: TGTGCCAGCAGTGAAGGAGGACAGGGACTCTATGGCTACACCTTC. It codes for CASSEGGQGLYGYTF.

The chain joins TRBV5-1 to TRBJ2-5; D call uncertain. Germline CDR1 reads SGHRS; CDR2 reads YFSETQ. The CDR3 covers 12 residues. The V end lost 4 bases, the J end lost 0 bases, and 4 bases lay between the germline ends. The CDR3 DNA follows: TGCGCCAGCAGCGTGGACCAAGAGACCCAGTACTTC. Protein product: CASSVDQETQYF. Looking up the rest from reference TRBV5-1 and TRBJ2-5 gives the full variable domain: KAGVTQTPRYLIKTRGQQVTLSCSPISGHRSVSWYQQTPGQGLQFLFEYFSETQRNKGNFPGRFSGRQFSNSRSEMNVSTLELGDSALYLCASSVDQETQYFGPGTRLLVL.

This clone was counted once. V gene TRBV5-1 combines with J gene TRBJ2-5; the D call may be TRBD1 or TRBD2 (5 bases each). The V and J ends lost 3 bases and 2 bases respectively, with 11 bases between them. Germline lookup yields CDR1 SGHRS and CDR2 YFSETQ. The CDR3 extends over 14 amino acids. As DNA, the CDR3 is TGCGCCAGCAGCTCGGGGACCAGACAAGAGACCCAGTACTTC. Protein sequence: CASSSGTRQETQYF. Supplemented by reference TRBV5-1 and TRBJ2-5, the full variable domain reads KAGVTQTPRYLIKTRGQQVTLSCSPISGHRSVSWYQQTPGQGLQFLFEYFSETQRNKGNFPGRFSGRQFSNSRSEMNVSTLELGDSALYLCASSSGTRQETQYFGPGTRLLVL.

This clone was detected ten times or more. The chain carries TRBV21-1 and TRBJ1-5. TRBV21-1 represents a pseudogene. This CDR3 has 15 residues. As DNA, the CDR3 is TGTGCCAGCAGCAACGAGGGGGGAAGCAATCAGCCCCAGCATTTT. Translation gives CASSNEGGSNQPQHF.

This chain joins TRBV18 and TRBJ2-7, with a possible D match to TRBD1 (5 bases). Deletions cut 1 base from V and 6 bases from J, with 10 bases between. The germline V gene has CDR1 KGHSH and CDR2 LQKENI. CDR3 size: 13 residues. The CDR3 region has the DNA TGTGCCAGCTCACCACGGCAGGGCCGCGAGCAGTACTTC. Amino acid sequence: CASSPRQGREQYF.

The chain couples TRBV5-1 to TRBJ2-3; D unclear. The length of the CDR3 is 11 residues. Germline V gene lookup returns CDR1 SGHRS and CDR2 YFSETQ. Trimming removed 5 bases from V and 6 bases from J, with 7 bases in between. The CDR3 sequence: CASSWRDTQYF. In DNA, the CDR3 is TGCGCCAGCAGTTGGCGGGATACGCAGTATTTT.

The CDR3 coding sequence is TGTGCCAGCAGCTCCCCGGGGAGCGGTCGATACGAGCAGTACTTC. It is translated as CASSSPGSGRYEQYF. The chain carries TRBV11-1 and TRBJ2-7; perhaps TRBD2 as D (5 bases). Germline-derived CDR1 and CDR2 are SGHAT and FQDESV (reference sequence). The CDR3 totals 15 residues. The V gene lost 4 bases and the J gene lost 4 bases, with 17 bases spanning the gap.

This chain connects TRBV7-9 to TRBJ2-1; 8 bases align to TRBD1. V shed 4 bases, J shed 9 bases, and the junction held 11 bases outside the gene matches. Germline V gene data show CDR1 as SEHNR and CDR2 as FQNEAQ (reference sequence). The CDR3 runs to 15 residues. This CDR3 reads CASSSTGTGHIEQFF. Here the CDR3 DNA reads TGTGCCAGCAGCTCTACCGGGACAGGCCATATTGAGCAGTTCTTC.

As DNA, the CDR3 is TGTGCCTGGAGTTGGCGGAACACTGAAGCTTTCTTT. It specifies CAWSWRNTEAFF. The chain couples TRBV30 to TRBJ1-1; D ambiguous. Trimming took 2 bases from V and 1 from J, leaving 5 bases between them. Germline assignment: CDR1 GTSNPN and CDR2 SVGIG (reference sequence). This CDR3 has 12 amino acids.

On this clone itself: The junction does not match germline at one end; this may be a read error. The V and J genes are TRBV18 and TRBJ2-7, with TRBD1 identical over 12 bases. The germline V gene has CDR1 KGHSH and CDR2 LQKENI. This CDR3 spans 16 amino acids. The chain's CDR3 is CASSSPGTGGRYEQYF. In nucleotides, the CDR3 is TGTGCCAGCTCATCACCCGGGACAGGGGGCAGGTACGAGCAGTACTTC.

This chain links TRBV15 with TRBJ2-5; the match to TRBD2 covers 7 bases. CDR3 length equals 15 residues. The germline gives CDR1 LNHNV, CDR2 YYDKDF (reference sequence). J was trimmed by 5 bases and V by 2 bases; bases with no gene match: 8. The CDR3 sequence: CATSRSGGGPETQYF. The CDR3 DNA sequence: TGTGCCACCAGCAGATCGGGCGGGGGTCCTGAGACCCAGTACTTC.

This clone was seen once. The chain employs TRBV6-5 and TRBJ2-7; D unclear. V dropped 5 bases and J dropped 6 bases, with 20 bases sitting between them. Germline CDR1 is MNHEY and CDR2 is SVGAGI. The CDR3 is 15 amino acids. The CDR3 sequence is CASSPGSPYRPEQYF. The CDR3 DNA follows: TGTGCCAGCAGTCCCGGTTCCCCGTATAGGCCCGAGCAGTACTTC.

J is TRBJ1-2 and V is TRBV7-2; D ambiguous. Germline V gives CDR1 SGHTA, CDR2 FQGNSA. Trimming shortened V by 5 bases and J by 8 bases, and 18 bases separated the two germline ends. The CDR3 totals 14 residues. The CDR3 reads CASSPRPYRGGYTF. The CDR3 DNA sequence: TGTGCCAGCAGCCCACGGCCCTACCGAGGAGGCTACACCTTC.